This is a list of T cell receptor beta chains from one sample in a study of T-cell reconstitution after alpha-beta-depleted transplantation in children. TCRdb used MiXCR to reprocess the PCR reads, holding one entry per CDR3 protein. The sample yields approximately 490,000 distinct CDR3 sequences, roughly a tenth seen once. The source was PBMCs, collected before TCRalphabeta/CD19-depleted stem cell transplant. All receptors derive from a child aged 2 to 10 with inherited bone marrow failure, due to receive a stem cell transplant. Both conserved end residues are part of each CDR3. The D gene is left open where the match is weak. A row's size may be missing; if present it is once, few, many or a size class.

TRBV5-5	TRBD2	TRBJ2-1	many	CASSLELAWLAAYNEQFF	TGTGCCAGCAGCTTGGAGTTAGCTTGGCTAGCGGCCTACAATGAGCAGTTCTTC
TRBV12-3/TRBV12-4	.	TRBJ2-2	many	CASSVEVGTGELFF	TGTGCCAGCAGTGTTGAAGTTGGGACCGGGGAGCTGTTTTTT
TRBV28	TRBD1	TRBJ1-1	.	CASSRSGGSNTEAFF	TGTGCCAGCAGTAGGTCAGGGGGAAGTAACACTGAAGCTTTCTTT
TRBV7-9	.	TRBJ2-6	many	CASSLYLSGANVLTF	TGTGCCAGCAGCTTATACCTCTCTGGGGCCAACGTCCTGACTTTC
TRBV4-3	.	TRBJ2-1	many	CASSPDRTDYNEQFF	TGCGCCAGCAGCCCGGACCGGACAGATTACAATGAGCAGTTCTTC
TRBV12-3/TRBV12-4	.	TRBJ2-2	many	CASSLRQGTTGELFF	TGTGCCAGCAGTTTAAGGCAGGGGACCACCGGGGAGCTGTTTTTT
TRBV12-3/TRBV12-4	.	TRBJ2-1	few	CASSSRLVPEQFF	TGTGCCAGCAGTTCCCGACTAGTTCCTGAGCAGTTCTTC
TRBV6-2/TRBV6-3	TRBD1	TRBJ1-1	many	CATRAWTGDTEAFF	TGTGCCACCCGAGCTTGGACAGGGGACACTGAAGCTTTCTTT
TRBV24-1	TRBD1	TRBJ2-7	many	CATRTPRQGDYEQYF	TGTGCCACCAGAACCCCTCGACAGGGTGACTACGAGCAGTACTTC
TRBV28	.	TRBJ2-3	.	CASSLVGSLDTQYF	TGTGCCAGCAGTTTAGTCGGGAGTTTGGATACGCAGTATTTT
TRBV19	TRBD1	TRBJ1-2	few	CASSIGYRGLYYGYTF	TGTGCCAGTAGTATCGGGTACAGGGGACTTTACTATGGCTACACCTTC
TRBV12-3/TRBV12-4	TRBD2	TRBJ2-7	few	CASSLRTSGSMSSYEQYF	TGTGCCAGCAGTTTGAGGACTAGCGGGAGTATGAGCTCCTACGAGCAGTACTTC
TRBV11-2	TRBD2	TRBJ2-1	.	CASSLLAGGARKFF	TGTGCCAGCAGCTTACTAGCGGGAGGGGCAAGAAAGTTCTTC
TRBV12-3/TRBV12-4	.	TRBJ2-5	.	CASSWDLEETQYF	TGTGCCAGCAGTTGGGACCTGGAAGAGACCCAGTACTTC
TRBV7-9	.	TRBJ2-3	many	CASSDHRATDTQYF	TGTGCCAGCAGCGATCACAGAGCCACAGATACGCAGTATTTT
TRBV5-1	TRBD1	TRBJ2-3	many	CASSEWTGSTDTQYF	TGCGCCAGCAGCGAATGGACAGGGTCCACAGATACGCAGTATTTT
TRBV21-1	.	TRBJ1-1	.	CANLQYPWGAFF	TGTGCCAACCTCCAGTACCCCTGGGGAGCTTTCTTT
TRBV5-1	.	TRBJ2-3	many	CASSLVAGKGGDTQYF	TGCGCCAGCAGCTTGGTGGCCGGCAAGGGTGGAGATACGCAGTATTTT
TRBV9	.	TRBJ2-1	.	CASSSGIDNEQFF	TGTGCCAGCAGCTCCGGGATCGACAATGAGCAGTTCTTC
TRBV27	.	TRBJ2-3	.	CASSYREADTQYF	TGTGCCAGCAGTTACAGGGAGGCAGATACGCAGTATTTT
TRBV7-2	.	TRBJ2-1	many	CASSLAPVPFPYNEQFF	TGTGCCAGCAGCTTAGCTCCGGTCCCGTTCCCTTACAATGAGCAGTTCTTC
TRBV12-3/TRBV12-4	.	TRBJ1-6	few	CASRGRMESPLHF	TGTGCCAGCAGGGGAAGGATGGAATCACCCCTCCACTTT
TRBV7-2	.	TRBJ2-1	.	CASSLDPGSYNEQFF	TGTGCCAGCAGCTTAGATCCGGGTTCCTACAATGAGCAGTTCTTC
TRBV3-1	.	TRBJ1-1	few	CASSQGLGTEAFF	TGTGCCAGCAGCCAAGGTCTTGGCACTGAAGCTTTCTTT
TRBV12-3/TRBV12-4	.	TRBJ2-3	.	CASSPTRGGWRDTQYF	TGTGCCAGCAGCCCTACTAGGGGGGGTTGGAGGGATACGCAGTATTTT